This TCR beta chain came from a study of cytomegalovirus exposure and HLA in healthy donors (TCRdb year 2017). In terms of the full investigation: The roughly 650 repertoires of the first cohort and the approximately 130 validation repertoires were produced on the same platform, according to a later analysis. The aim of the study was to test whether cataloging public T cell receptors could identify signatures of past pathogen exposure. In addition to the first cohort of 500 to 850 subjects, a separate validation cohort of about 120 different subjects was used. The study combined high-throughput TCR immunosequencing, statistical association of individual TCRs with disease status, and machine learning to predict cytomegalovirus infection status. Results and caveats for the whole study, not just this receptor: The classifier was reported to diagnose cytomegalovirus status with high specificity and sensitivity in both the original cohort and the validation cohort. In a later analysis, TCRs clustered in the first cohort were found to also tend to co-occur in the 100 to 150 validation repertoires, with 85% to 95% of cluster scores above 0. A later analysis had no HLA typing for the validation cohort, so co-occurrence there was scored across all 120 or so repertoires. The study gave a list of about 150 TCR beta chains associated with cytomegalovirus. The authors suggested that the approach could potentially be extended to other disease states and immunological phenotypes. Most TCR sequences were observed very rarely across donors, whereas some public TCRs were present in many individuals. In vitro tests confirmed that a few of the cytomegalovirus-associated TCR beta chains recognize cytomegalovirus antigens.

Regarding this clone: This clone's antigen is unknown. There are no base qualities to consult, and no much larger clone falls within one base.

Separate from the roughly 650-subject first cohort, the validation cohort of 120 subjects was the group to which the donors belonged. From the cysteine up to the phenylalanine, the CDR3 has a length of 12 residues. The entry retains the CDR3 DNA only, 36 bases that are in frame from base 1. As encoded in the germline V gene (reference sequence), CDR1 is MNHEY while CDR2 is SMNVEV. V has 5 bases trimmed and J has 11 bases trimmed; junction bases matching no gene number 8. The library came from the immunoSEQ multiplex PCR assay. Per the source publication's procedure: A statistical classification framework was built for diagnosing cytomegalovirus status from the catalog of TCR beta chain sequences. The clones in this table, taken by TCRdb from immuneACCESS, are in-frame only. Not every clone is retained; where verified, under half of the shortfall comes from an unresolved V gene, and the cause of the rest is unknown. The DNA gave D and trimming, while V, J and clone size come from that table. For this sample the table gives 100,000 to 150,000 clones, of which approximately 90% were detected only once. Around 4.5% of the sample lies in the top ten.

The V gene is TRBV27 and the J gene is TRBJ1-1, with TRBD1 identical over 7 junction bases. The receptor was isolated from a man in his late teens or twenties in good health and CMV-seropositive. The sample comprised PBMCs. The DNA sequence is TGTGCCAGCAGTCCTAGAGGACAGGCTGCTTTCTTT. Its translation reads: CASSPRGQAAFF.